The clone carrying this T cell receptor beta chain showed up just once. The sample has other DNA sequences that encode this CDR3 too. Original data processing: Estimated nucleated cell counts came from reference gene primer amplification. Profiling relied on immunoSEQ multiplex PCR, and the TCRdb table lists in-frame clones only, not all of them. D and trimming come from the DNA, and the V and J calls and clone size come from that table. The data show around 130,000 clones, more than 70% seen once. The sample is drawn from a study of blood T cell repertoires in COVID-19. For the study at large: Material from acute and convalescent COVID-19 was sourced from the United States, Italy and Spain. From T cells, B-cell-depleted T cells, or PBMCs came the material, which was cDNA or gDNA.

Trimming shortened V by 6 bases and J by 1 base, and 3 bases separated the two germline ends. The CDR3 is 12 amino acids. Germline lookup yields CDR1 MNHEY and CDR2 SVGAGI. The TCR originated in a man aged 55 to 69 with acute or convalescent COVID-19. The genes are TRBV6-5 and TRBJ2-2; D not resolved. The sequenced material came from peripheral blood. Written as DNA, the CDR3 is TGTGCCAGCAGCAGGAACACCGGGGAGCTGTTTTTT. This encodes CASSRNTGELFF.